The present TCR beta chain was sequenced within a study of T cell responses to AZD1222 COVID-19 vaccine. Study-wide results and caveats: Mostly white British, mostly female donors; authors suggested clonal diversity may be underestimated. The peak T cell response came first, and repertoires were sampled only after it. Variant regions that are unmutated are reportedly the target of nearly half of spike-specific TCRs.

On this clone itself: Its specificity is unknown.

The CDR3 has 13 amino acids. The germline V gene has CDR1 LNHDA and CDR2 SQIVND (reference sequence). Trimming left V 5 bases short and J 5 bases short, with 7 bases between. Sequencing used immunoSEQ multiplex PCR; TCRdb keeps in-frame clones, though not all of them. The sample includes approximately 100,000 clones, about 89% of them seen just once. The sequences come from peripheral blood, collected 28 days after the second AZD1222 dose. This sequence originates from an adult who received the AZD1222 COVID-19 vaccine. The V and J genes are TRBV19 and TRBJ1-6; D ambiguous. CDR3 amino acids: CASSGRNNSPLHF. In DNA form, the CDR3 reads TGTGCCAGTAGTGGCCGGAATAATTCACCCCTCCACTTT.